The 13 T cell receptor beta chains presented below share a single source sample, sequenced in a study of blood T cells in healthy people across ages. A second PCR of 7 to 11 cycles used a sample-barcoded 5' primer and a J-beta primer mix. TCRdb analysed the 5' RACE reads with MiXCR anew, one entry per CDR3 protein. The sample records hundreds of thousands of distinct CDR3 sequences, about 47% being singletons. Sequenced sample: blood. The receptors were gathered from a man of 80 years or more in good health.

This clonotype was counted at least ten times. This chain uses TRBV5-1 with TRBJ2-1, with 11 bases that match TRBD2. J was trimmed by 8 bases and V by 4 bases; bases with no gene match: 11. Germline V gives CDR1 SGHRS, CDR2 YFSETQ. There are 16 residues in the CDR3. The CDR3 loop is CASSQTSGSRSDEQFF. CDR3 nucleotide sequence: TGCGCCAGCAGCCAAACTAGCGGGAGCCGATCAGATGAGCAGTTCTTC.

This clonotype was observed a handful of times. This may come from a read error, since a much larger clone is one base off. This chain links TRBV5-1 with TRBJ2-5, with D tentatively TRBD2 (6 bases). CDR1 is SGHRS, CDR2 YFSETQ, per germline. The germline V and J ends were trimmed by 2 bases and 11 bases, with 19 bases remaining between them. This CDR3 spans 14 amino acids. CDR3 amino acids: CASSFRESGNEQYF. CDR3 in DNA: TGCGCCAGCAGCTTTCGGGAGTCTGGCAATGAGCAGTACTTC.

The genes are TRBV19 and TRBJ2-1, with 7 bases aligning to TRBD1. The CDR3 is 16 residues long. The germline gives CDR1 LNHDA, CDR2 SQIVND (reference sequence). With V trimmed by 7 bases and J by 9 bases, 18 bases remained unmatched. The CDR3 sequence: CASKFSDRSYLSEQFF. The CDR3 nucleotides read TGTGCCAGTAAGTTCTCGGACAGGAGTTATCTCAGTGAGCAGTTCTTC.

The chain has TRBV4-2 and TRBJ1-5, with TRBD1 as a possible D gene (5 bases). Germline V gene data show CDR1 as LGHNA and CDR2 as YNFKEQ. V lost 0 bases and J 0 bases, leaving 15 bases between the germline ends. The CDR3 totals 18 residues. CDR3 DNA sequence: TGTGCCAGCAGCCAAGATGGACTCGGGGCAAGTAGCAATCAGCCCCAGCATTTT. This sequence encodes CASSQDGLGASSNQPQHF.

The chain employs TRBV24-1 and TRBJ2-1; D call uncertain. V dropped 4 bases and J dropped 5 bases, with 14 bases sitting between them. In germline, CDR1 is KGHDR, CDR2 SFDVKD. The CDR3 totals 15 residues. The CDR3 is CATSDDKAVNNEQFF. CDR3 bases: TGTGCCACCAGTGACGACAAGGCCGTAAACAATGAGCAGTTCTTC.

Only a few counts were recorded for this clonotype. The chain joins TRBV5-1 to TRBJ2-6, with 10 bases identical to TRBD1. The J segment lost 3 bases and the V segment lost 4 bases, leaving 7 bases of the junction unmatched. This CDR3 is 17 amino acids long. The germline V gene encodes CDR1 SGHRS and CDR2 YFSETQ. The CDR3 sequence is CASSASGTGDGANVLTF. The CDR3 DNA follows: TGCGCCAGCAGCGCCTCCGGGACAGGGGATGGGGCCAACGTCCTGACTTTC.

The genes are TRBV3-1 and TRBJ2-3; 12 nucleotides match TRBD2. The junction had 6 bases not matched to a gene; V was cut back by 0 bases and J by 5 bases. This CDR3 contains 17 residues. Looked up from germline, CDR1 is LGHDT and CDR2 is YNNKEL (reference sequence). CDR3 coding DNA: TGTGCCAGCAGCCAAGATGGGCTAGCGGGAGGGGGAGATACGCAGTATTTT. Translation gives CASSQDGLAGGGDTQYF.

This clonotype was seen many times. The CDR3 here is CASSAEGRRFGGETQYF. In DNA form, the CDR3 reads TGTGCCAGCAGTGCCGAGGGGCGTAGGTTCGGTGGGGAGACCCAGTACTTC. The chain uses TRBV12-3 or TRBV12-4 and TRBJ2-5; D could derive from TRBD1 or TRBD2 (5 bases each). The CDR3 runs 17 residues. The V gene lost 5 bases and the J gene lost 5 bases, with 24 bases spanning the gap.

This clonotype was observed a few times. This rearrangement joins TRBV5-1 to TRBJ1-1; weak D call: TRBD1 (5 bases). This CDR3 has 14 amino acids. With 7 bases removed from V and 0 bases from J, the gap between germline ends came to 13 bases. Germline CDR1 SGHRS, CDR2 YFSETQ. This chain's CDR3 is CASGQGTMNTEAFF. In nucleotides, the CDR3 is TGCGCCAGCGGGCAGGGTACAATGAACACTGAAGCTTTCTTT.

This clonotype was observed once. This rearrangement joins TRBV20-1 to TRBJ2-7; a possible D gene is TRBD2 (7 bases). The germline CDR1 and CDR2 sequences are DFQATT and SNEGSKA (reference sequence). V was shortened by 5 bases and J by 3 bases, with 17 bases between the two germline ends. The CDR3 totals 14 residues. The CDR3 nucleotides read TGCAGTGCTTGCAGAGGGGGGGATTGCTACGAGCAGTACTTC. Protein product: CSACRGGDCYEQYF.

The chain recombines TRBV5-1 with TRBJ2-3, with D hard to call. The CDR3 contains 15 residues. CDR1 and CDR2 from the germline V gene are SGHRS and YFSETQ. Trimming stripped 1 base from V and 2 bases from J, with 11 bases between. The CDR3 region is CASSLNGYYTDTQYF. Here the CDR3 DNA reads TGCGCCAGCAGCTTGAACGGCTATTACACAGATACGCAGTATTTT. The whole variable domain, remainder taken from reference TRBV5-1 and TRBJ2-3, is KAGVTQTPRYLIKTRGQQVTLSCSPISGHRSVSWYQQTPGQGLQFLFEYFSETQRNKGNFPGRFSGRQFSNSRSEMNVSTLELGDSALYLCASSLNGYYTDTQYFGPGTRLTVL.

This rearrangement joins TRBV28 to TRBJ2-7, with D unclear. The CDR3 runs 13 residues. In germline, CDR1 is MDHEN, CDR2 SYDVKM. V lost 8 bases and J 0 bases, leaving 11 bases between the germline ends. CDR3: CASLTVSSYEQYF. The CDR3 coding sequence is TGTGCCAGCCTGACCGTAAGCTCCTACGAGCAGTACTTC.

The genes are TRBV5-1 and TRBJ2-7; D gene ambiguous. The J call may be wrong; the DNA end is better matched by TRBJ2-5. CDR1 and CDR2 from the germline V gene are SGHRS and YFSETQ. This CDR3 comprises 15 residues. CDR3 DNA sequence: TGCGCCAGCAGCTTGAGTTTAGGGTCGGGAGAGACCCAGTACTTC. Protein: CASSLSLGSGETQYF.